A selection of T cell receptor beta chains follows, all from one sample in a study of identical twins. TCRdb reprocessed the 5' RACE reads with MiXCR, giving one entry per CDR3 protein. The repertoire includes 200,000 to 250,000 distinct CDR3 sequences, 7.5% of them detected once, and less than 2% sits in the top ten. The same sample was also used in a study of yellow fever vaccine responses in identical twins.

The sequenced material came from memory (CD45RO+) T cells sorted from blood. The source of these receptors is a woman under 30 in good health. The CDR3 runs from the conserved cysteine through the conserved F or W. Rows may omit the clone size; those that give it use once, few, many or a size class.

CASSDYRNTGELFF	TRBV7-2	-
CSASGTHNEQLF	TRBV20-1	-
CATSPLAEYNEQFF	TRBV15	-
CASSLGMAGTTYEQYF	TRBV7-2	-
CSVDKGSTDTQYF	TRBV29-1	many
CSARDSSADYEQYF	TRBV20-1	many
CASSAYGQSNEQFF	TRBV7-9	few
CASSKGWASGTPPTGELFF	TRBV21-1	-
CASSTQGSSYNEQFF	TRBV7-2	many
CASSLLQRLQPQHF	TRBV28	-
CAISEPGAEAFF	TRBV10-3	-
CASSTLLDRAEKLFF	TRBV7-9	-
CASTLTEATGNHEQYF	TRBV7-2	many
CASSLRRTGTLKSNEQFF	TRBV11-1	-
CASSNPEGGAGYGYTF	TRBV4-1	-
CSARDYVGTNEKLFF	TRBV20-1	-
CASKESRSYNSPLHF	TRBV2	-
CASSFEAGERFF	TRBV7-9	-
CASSQGLGYSYNEQFF	TRBV4-3	-
CASSLDRDTEAFF	TRBV7-7	many
CASSYKGVGLAYEQYF	TRBV3-1	many
CSYKGDPNEKLFF	TRBV20-1	many
CASSHSTGTTDTQYF	TRBV9	-
CASSAANSLTDTQYF	TRBV11-2	many
CASNGQGASVGYEQYF	TRBV21-1	many
CATSRDGINYGYTF	TRBV15	many
CAWSPKDTQYF	TRBV30	many
CSVDRGANTEAFF	TRBV29-1	few